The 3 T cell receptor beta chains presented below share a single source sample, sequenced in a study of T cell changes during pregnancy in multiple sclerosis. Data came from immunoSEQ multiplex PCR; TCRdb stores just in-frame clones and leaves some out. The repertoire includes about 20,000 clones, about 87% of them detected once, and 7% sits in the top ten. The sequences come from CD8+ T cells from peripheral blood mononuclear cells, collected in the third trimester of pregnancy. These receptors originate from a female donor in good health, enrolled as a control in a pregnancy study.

Here the CDR3 reads CASSLSGVDTQYF. The CDR3 region has the DNA TGTGCCAGCAGCTTGTCCGGGGTAGATACGCAGTATTTT. The V gene is TRBV13, the J gene TRBJ2-3; D perhaps matches TRBD2 (5 bases). The V gene's germline CDR1 is PRHDT and CDR2 FYEKMQ (reference sequence). V lost 3 bases, J lost 5 bases, and 9 bases lay in between. This CDR3 has 13 amino acids.

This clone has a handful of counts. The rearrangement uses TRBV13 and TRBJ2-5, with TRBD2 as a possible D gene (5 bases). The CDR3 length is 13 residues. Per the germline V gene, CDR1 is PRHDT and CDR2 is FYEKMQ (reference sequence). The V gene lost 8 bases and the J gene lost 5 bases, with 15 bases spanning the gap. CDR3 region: CASRELLGETQYF. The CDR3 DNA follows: TGTGCCAGCCGGGAACTGCTTGGGGAGACCCAGTACTTC.

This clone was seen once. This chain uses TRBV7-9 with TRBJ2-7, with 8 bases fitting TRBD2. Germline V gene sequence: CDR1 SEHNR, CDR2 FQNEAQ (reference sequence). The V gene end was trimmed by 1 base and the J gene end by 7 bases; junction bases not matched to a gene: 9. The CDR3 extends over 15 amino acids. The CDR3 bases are TGTGCCAGCAGCTTAGTTACTAGCGGAGGACTTGAGCAGTACTTC. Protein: CASSLVTSGGLEQYF.